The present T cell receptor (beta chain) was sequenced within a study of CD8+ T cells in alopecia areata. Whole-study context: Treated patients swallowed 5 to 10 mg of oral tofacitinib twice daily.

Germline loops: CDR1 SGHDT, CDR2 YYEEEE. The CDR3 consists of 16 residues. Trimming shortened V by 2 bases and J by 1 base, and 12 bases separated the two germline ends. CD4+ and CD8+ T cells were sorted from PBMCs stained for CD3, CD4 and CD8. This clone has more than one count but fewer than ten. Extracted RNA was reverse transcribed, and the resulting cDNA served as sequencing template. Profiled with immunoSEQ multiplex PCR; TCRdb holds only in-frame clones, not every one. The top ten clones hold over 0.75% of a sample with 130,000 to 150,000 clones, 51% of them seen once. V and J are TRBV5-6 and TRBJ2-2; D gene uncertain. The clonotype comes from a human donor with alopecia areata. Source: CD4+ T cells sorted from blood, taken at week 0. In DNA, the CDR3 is TGTGCCAGCAGCTTTTGGTTTAGAGGGAACACCGGGGAGCTGTTTTTT. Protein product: CASSFWFRGNTGELFF.